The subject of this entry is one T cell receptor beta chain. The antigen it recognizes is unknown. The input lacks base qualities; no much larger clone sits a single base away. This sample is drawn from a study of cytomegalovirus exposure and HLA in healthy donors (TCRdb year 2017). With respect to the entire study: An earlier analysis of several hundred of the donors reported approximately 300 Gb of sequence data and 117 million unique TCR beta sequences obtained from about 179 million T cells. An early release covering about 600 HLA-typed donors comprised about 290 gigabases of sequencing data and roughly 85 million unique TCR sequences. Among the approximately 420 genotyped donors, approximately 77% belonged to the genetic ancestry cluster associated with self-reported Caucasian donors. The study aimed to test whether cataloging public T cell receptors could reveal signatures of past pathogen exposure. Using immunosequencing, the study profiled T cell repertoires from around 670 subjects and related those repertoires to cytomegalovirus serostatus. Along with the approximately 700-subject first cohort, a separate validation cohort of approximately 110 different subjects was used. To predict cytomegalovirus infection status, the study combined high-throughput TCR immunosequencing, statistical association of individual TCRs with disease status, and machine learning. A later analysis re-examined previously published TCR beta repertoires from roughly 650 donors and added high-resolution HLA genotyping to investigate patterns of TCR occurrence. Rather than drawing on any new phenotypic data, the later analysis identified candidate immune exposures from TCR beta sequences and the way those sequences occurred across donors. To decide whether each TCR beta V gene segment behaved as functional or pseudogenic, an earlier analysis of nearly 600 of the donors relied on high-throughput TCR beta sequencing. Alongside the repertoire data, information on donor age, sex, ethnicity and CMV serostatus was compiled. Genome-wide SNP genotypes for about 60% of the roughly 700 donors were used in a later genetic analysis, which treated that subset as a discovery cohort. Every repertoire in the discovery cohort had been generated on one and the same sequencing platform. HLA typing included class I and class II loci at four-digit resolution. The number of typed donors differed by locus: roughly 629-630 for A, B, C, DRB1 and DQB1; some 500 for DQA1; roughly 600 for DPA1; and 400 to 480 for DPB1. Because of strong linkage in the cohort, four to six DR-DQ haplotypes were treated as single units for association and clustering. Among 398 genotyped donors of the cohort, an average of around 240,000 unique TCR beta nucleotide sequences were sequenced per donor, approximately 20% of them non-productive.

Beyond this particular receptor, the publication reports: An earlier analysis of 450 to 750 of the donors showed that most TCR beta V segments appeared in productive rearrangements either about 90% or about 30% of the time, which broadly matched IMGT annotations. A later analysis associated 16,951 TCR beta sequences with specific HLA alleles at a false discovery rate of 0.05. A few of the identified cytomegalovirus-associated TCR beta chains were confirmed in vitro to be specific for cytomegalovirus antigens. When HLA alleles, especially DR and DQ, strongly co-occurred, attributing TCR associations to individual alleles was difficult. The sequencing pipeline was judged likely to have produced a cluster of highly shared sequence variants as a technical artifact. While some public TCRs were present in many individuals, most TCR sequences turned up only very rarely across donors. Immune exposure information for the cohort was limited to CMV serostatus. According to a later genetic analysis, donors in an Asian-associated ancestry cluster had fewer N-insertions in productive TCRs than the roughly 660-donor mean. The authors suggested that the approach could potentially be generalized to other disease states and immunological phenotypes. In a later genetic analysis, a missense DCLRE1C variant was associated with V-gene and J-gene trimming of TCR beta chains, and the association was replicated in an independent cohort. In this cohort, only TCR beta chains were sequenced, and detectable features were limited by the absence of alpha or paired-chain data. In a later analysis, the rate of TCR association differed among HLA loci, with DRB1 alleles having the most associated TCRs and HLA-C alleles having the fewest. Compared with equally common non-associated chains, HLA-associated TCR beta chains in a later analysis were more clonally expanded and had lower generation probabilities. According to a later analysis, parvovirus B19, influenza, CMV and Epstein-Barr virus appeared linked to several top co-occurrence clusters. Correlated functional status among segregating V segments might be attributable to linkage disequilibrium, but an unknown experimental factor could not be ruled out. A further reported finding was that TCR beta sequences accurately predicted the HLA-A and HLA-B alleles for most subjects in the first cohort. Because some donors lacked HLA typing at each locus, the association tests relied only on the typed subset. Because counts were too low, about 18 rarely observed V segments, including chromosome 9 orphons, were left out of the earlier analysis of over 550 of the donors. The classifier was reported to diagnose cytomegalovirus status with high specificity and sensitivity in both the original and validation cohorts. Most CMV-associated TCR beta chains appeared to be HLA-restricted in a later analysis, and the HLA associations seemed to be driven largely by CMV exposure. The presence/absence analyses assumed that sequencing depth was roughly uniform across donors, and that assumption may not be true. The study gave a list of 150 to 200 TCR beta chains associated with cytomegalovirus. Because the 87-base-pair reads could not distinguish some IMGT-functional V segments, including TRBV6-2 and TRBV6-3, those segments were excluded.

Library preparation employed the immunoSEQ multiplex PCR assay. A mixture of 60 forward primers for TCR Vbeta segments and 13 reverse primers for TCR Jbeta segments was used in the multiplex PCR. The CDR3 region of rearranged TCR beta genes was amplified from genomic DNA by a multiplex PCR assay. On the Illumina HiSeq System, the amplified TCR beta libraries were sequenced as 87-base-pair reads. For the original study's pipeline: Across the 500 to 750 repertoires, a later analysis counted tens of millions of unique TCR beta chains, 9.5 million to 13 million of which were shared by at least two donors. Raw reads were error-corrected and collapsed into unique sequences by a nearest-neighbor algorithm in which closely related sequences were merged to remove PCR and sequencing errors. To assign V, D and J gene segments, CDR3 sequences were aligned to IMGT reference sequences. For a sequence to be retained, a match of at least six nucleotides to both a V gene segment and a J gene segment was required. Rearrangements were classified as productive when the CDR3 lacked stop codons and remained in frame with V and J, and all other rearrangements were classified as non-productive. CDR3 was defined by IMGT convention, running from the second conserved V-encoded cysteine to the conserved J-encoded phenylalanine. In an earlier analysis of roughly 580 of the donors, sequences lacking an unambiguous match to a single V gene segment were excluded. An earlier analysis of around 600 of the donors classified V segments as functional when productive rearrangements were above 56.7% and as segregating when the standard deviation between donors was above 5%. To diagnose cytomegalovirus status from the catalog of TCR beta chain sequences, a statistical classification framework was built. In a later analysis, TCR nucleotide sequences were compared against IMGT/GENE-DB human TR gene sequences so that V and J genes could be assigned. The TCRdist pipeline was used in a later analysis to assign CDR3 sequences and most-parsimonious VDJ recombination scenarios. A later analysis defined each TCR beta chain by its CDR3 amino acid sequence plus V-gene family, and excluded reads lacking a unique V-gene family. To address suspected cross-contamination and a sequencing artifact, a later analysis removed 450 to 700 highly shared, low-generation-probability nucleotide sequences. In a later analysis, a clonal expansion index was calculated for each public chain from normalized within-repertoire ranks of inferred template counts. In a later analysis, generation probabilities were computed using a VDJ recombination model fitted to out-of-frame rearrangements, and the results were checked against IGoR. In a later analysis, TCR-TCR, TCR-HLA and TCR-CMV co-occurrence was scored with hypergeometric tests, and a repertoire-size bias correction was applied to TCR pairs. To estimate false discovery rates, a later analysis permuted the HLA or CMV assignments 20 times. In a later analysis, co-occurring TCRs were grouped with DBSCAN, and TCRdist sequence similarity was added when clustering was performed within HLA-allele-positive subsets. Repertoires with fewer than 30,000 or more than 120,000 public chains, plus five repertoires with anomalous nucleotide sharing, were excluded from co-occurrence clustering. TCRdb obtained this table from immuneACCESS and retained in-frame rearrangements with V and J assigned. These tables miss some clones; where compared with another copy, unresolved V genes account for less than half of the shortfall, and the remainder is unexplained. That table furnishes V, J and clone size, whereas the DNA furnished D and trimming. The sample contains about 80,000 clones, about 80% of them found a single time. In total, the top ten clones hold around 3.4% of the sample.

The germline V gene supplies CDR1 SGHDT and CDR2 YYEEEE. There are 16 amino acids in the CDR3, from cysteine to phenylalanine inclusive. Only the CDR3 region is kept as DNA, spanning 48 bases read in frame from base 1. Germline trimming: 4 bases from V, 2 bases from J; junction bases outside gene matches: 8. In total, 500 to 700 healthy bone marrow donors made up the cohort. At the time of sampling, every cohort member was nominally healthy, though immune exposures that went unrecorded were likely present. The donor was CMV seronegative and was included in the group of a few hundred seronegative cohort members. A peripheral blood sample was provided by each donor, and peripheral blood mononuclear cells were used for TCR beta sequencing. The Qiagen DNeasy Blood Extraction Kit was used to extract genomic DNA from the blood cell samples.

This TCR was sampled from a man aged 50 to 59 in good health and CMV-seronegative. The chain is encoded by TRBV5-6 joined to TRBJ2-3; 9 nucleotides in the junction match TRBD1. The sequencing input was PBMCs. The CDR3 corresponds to CASSLPGQGITDTQYF. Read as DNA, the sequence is TGTGCCAGCAGCCTTCCGGGACAGGGAATCACAGATACGCAGTATTTT.